The 32 T cell receptor beta chains below were found in one sample sequenced in a study of response to subunit inactivated influenza vaccine. Via MiXCR, TCRdb re-called the RT-PCR reads, giving one row per CDR3 protein. This sample has a few hundred thousand distinct CDR3 sequences; 11% to 15% occur once, and the top ten carry 11%. The sample consisted of PBMCs from blood, taken 11 to 12 days after vaccination. The receptors originated from a man between 50 and 59 years old who received an inactivated influenza vaccine.

This clonotype has a handful of counts. The chain uses TRBV2 and TRBJ1-6; TRBD1 matches 7 bases. V shed 3 bases and J 10 bases; nucleotides not matched to a gene: 15. Germline V gene sequence: CDR1 SNHLY, CDR2 FYNNEI. The CDR3 covers 17 residues. CDR3 sequence: CASSDLDRRISTSPLHF. The CDR3 DNA sequence: TGTGCCAGCAGTGACCTGGACAGGAGGATTTCCACCTCACCCCTCCACTTT.

CDR3 bases: TGTGCCAGCAGCTCGGGACGGGACACTGAAGCTTTCTTT. Translating it yields CASSSGRDTEAFF. The gene calls are TRBV12-3 or TRBV12-4 and TRBJ1-1; possible D gene TRBD1, 5 bases. V was shortened by 6 bases and J by 3 bases, with 11 bases between the two germline ends. The CDR3 loop spans 13 amino acids.

The CDR3 sequence: CASSFPSSGEETQYF. For the CDR3, the DNA is TGTGCCAGCAGTTTTCCATCTAGCGGGGAAGAGACCCAGTACTTC. The rearrangement uses TRBV12-3 or TRBV12-4 and TRBJ2-5; TRBD2 matches 9 bases. This CDR3 contains 15 residues. The ends lost 3 bases at V and 3 bases at J; junction bases unmatched: 5.

This clonotype was recorded a few times. The genes are TRBV9 and TRBJ2-1, with TRBD2 matching 7 bases. J gave up 3 bases and V 2 bases, and 5 bases lay outside the gene matches. CDR1 is SGDLS, CDR2 YYNGEE, per germline. CDR3 length: 15 residues. CDR3 sequence: CASSVGSGVYNEQFF. In nucleotides, the CDR3 is TGTGCCAGCAGCGTGGGAAGCGGGGTCTACAATGAGCAGTTCTTC.

This clonotype was seen repeatedly, ten times or more. The chain carries TRBV6-1 and TRBJ1-1; possibly TRBD1 for D (6 bases). CDR3 size: 15 residues. CDR1 is MNHNS, CDR2 SASEGT, per germline. V lost 5 bases and J 0 bases, leaving 13 bases between the germline ends. The CDR3 nucleotides read TGTGCCAGCAGTCCTTCGACAGGCCTGAACACTGAAGCTTTCTTT. This translates into CASSPSTGLNTEAFF.

This clonotype was recorded a few times. V and J are TRBV12-3 or TRBV12-4 and TRBJ2-1; the D call may be TRBD1 or TRBD2 (5 bases each). V lost 7 bases to trimming and J lost 6 bases, with 13 bases between them. The CDR3 totals 13 residues. The CDR3 sequence is CASTVGRVNEQFF. Written as DNA, the CDR3 is TGTGCCAGCACCGTGGGACGGGTCAATGAGCAGTTCTTC.

This clonotype was seen ten or more times. This chain links TRBV29-1 with TRBJ2-3; 7 nucleotides align to TRBD1. The CDR3 contains 14 residues. Germline V gene sequence: CDR1 SQVTM, CDR2 ANQGSEA. After removal of 4 bases from V and 1 base from J, the junction contained 5 bases not matched to a gene. CDR3 bases: TGCAGCGTTGTACAGGGGTCTGGCACAGATACGCAGTATTTT. Its protein product is CSVVQGSGTDTQYF.

The V gene is TRBV2, the J gene TRBJ2-1; 11 bases match TRBD2. Per the germline V gene, CDR1 is SNHLY and CDR2 is FYNNEI. The CDR3 length is 15 residues. V dropped 4 bases and J dropped 6; count of bases not matched to a gene: 5. CDR3 in amino acids: CASSGAGLAVNEQFF. DNA of the CDR3: TGTGCCAGCAGTGGTGCGGGACTAGCGGTCAATGAGCAGTTCTTC.

This clonotype was picked up a small number of times. The CDR3 is CATAPGDNQPQHF. The CDR3 region has the DNA TGTGCCACCGCGCCGGGGGATAATCAGCCCCAGCATTTT. V is TRBV18 and J is TRBJ1-5; D might be TRBD1 (5 bases). This CDR3 has 13 residues. The ends were cut back, 10 bases at V and 4 bases at J, with 14 bases in the middle. Germline loops: CDR1 KGHSH, CDR2 LQKENI.

This clonotype was counted only a few times. The rearrangement joins TRBV5-5 to TRBJ2-5; 12 bases align to TRBD1. The CDR3 is 17 residues long. Germline lookup yields CDR1 SGHKS and CDR2 YYEKEE (reference sequence). V was pared by 0 bases and J by 5 bases, with 8 bases of the junction left unmatched. The CDR3 DNA reads as TGTGCCAGCAGCTTGGTCGGGACAGGGGGCGCGGGGGAGACCCAGTACTTC. Translated, it gives CASSLVGTGGAGETQYF.

The chain is built from TRBV7-8 and TRBJ2-7; D possibly matches TRBD1 or TRBD2 (5 bases each). This CDR3 is 16 amino acids long. The germline V gene has CDR1 SGHVS and CDR2 FQNEAQ. Trimming removed 1 base from V and 2 bases from J, with 15 bases in between. The CDR3 DNA sequence: TGTGCCAGCAGCTTAGTTCGAGGGGTAGGGACCTACGAGCAGTACTTC. Its protein product is CASSLVRGVGTYEQYF.

This clonotype was seen a few times. This chain uses TRBV20-1 with TRBJ2-2; no firm D call. Trimming removed 3 bases at V and 2 bases at J, with 10 bases between. There are 14 residues in the CDR3. Germline V gene sequence: CDR1 DFQATT, CDR2 SNEGSKA (reference sequence). DNA for the CDR3: TGCAGTGCTAGCTTACAGACAAACACCGGGGAGCTGTTTTTT. It specifies CSASLQTNTGELFF.

CDR3 in DNA: TGCAGCGTGCGGACAGGGGTGCACGAGCAGTACTTC. Amino acid sequence: CSVRTGVHEQYF. The genes are TRBV29-1 and TRBJ2-7, with 9 bases fitting TRBD1. Germline CDR1 and CDR2: SQVTM and ANQGSEA. The CDR3 runs to 12 residues. The V gene end was trimmed by 6 bases and the J gene end by 5 bases; junction bases not matched to a gene: 5.

The gene calls are TRBV14 and TRBJ2-7; D remains unclear. V lost 0 bases and J lost 6, with 9 bases in between. Germline V gene sequence: CDR1 SGHDN, CDR2 FVKESK. This CDR3 region has 13 residues. The CDR3 loop is CASSQDTEGEQYF. CDR3 DNA: TGTGCCAGCAGCCAAGATACTGAAGGCGAGCAGTACTTC.

In this sample, this clonotype turned up a few times. The chain employs TRBV28 and TRBJ1-4; weak D call: TRBD1 (5 bases). The V gene's germline CDR1 is MDHEN and CDR2 SYDVKM. The CDR3 is 16 amino acids. V lost 6 bases to trimming and J lost 0 bases, with 14 bases between them. This CDR3 is CASSMRGLTTNEKLFF. The CDR3 DNA sequence: TGTGCCAGCAGCATGAGGGGCCTCACAACTAATGAAAAACTGTTTTTT.

This clonotype was observed a handful of times. This CDR3 reads CASSFRGRTEAFF. DNA for the CDR3: TGCGCCAGCAGCTTCAGGGGGCGGACTGAAGCTTTCTTT. The chain combines TRBV5-1 with TRBJ1-1; 8 nucleotides agree with TRBD1. This CDR3 comprises 13 residues. Germline trimming cut 2 bases from V and 5 bases from J; bases unmatched to any gene: 2. CDR1 and CDR2 (germline): SGHRS, YFSETQ.

The chain couples TRBV7-2 to TRBJ2-2, with TRBD2 identical over 7 bases. Looked up from germline, CDR1 is SGHTA and CDR2 is FQGNSA. This CDR3 is 15 amino acids long. V shed 0 bases, J shed 7 bases, and the junction held 5 bases outside the gene matches. The CDR3 loop is CASSLAGGPGGELFF. The CDR3 coding sequence is TGTGCCAGCAGCTTAGCGGGAGGGCCAGGCGGGGAGCTGTTTTTT.

Many counts were recorded for this clonotype. V gene TRBV15 combines with J gene TRBJ2-1; 7 nucleotides match TRBD1. After removal of 1 base from V and 5 bases from J, the junction contained 11 bases not matched to a gene. In germline, CDR1 is LNHNV, CDR2 YYDKDF (reference sequence). This CDR3 spans 17 amino acids. The CDR3 DNA is TGTGCCACCAGCAGAGTACCTAGGAGACAGGGAAACAATGAGCAGTTCTTC. This codes for CATSRVPRRQGNNEQFF.

This chain links TRBV6-5 with TRBJ2-1, with no clear D. The CDR3 has 15 amino acids. The germline V and J ends were trimmed by 2 bases and 2 bases, with 10 bases remaining between them. CDR1 and CDR2 from the germline V gene are MNHEY and SVGAGI. The CDR3 region has the DNA TGTGCCAGCAGTTACAGGTCGCCGACCTACAATGAGCAGTTCTTC. It is translated as CASSYRSPTYNEQFF.

V gene TRBV7-2 combines with J gene TRBJ1-1, with unresolved D. CDR3 size: 14 residues. Trimming shortened V by 3 bases and J by 3 bases, and 11 bases separated the two germline ends. Germline CDR1 reads SGHTA; CDR2 reads FQGNSA. The CDR3 spells CASSFTHPYTEAFF. DNA of the CDR3: TGTGCCAGCAGCTTTACCCACCCGTACACTGAAGCTTTCTTT.

The chain employs TRBV6-1 and TRBJ2-5, with D perhaps assigned TRBD1 or TRBD2 (5 bases each). CDR1 is MNHNS and CDR2 is SASEGT in the germline V gene. The CDR3 loop spans 17 amino acids. Trimming removed 5 bases from V and 1 base from J, with 20 bases in between. CDR3 in DNA: TGTGCCAGCAGTATAGGGGTAGGGACCCGACTCCAAGAGACCCAGTACTTC. Residues: CASSIGVGTRLQETQYF.

The chain has TRBV7-9 and TRBJ1-1; TRBD1 might be the D (6 bases). Trimming pared 6 bases from V and 8 bases from J, leaving 16 bases between. There are 13 residues in the CDR3. Germline CDR1 and CDR2: SEHNR and FQNEAQ (reference sequence). This CDR3 is CASSLRGEGEAFF. The DNA of the CDR3 is TGTGCCAGCAGTCTTAGGGGGGAAGGGGAAGCTTTCTTT. Combining the CDR3 with reference TRBV7-9 and TRBJ1-1 gives the whole variable domain DTGVSQNPRHKITKRGQNVTFRCDPISEHNRLYWYRQTLGQGPEFLTYFQNEAQLEKSRLLSDRFSAERPKGSFSTLEIQRTEQGDSAMYLCASSLRGEGEAFFGQGTRLTVV.

This clonotype has only a few counts. This rearrangement joins TRBV15 to TRBJ2-5; 8 positions agree with TRBD1. V lost 5 bases to trimming and J lost 2 bases; unmatched junction nucleotides: 7. CDR3 length equals 15 residues. Germline lookup yields CDR1 LNHNV and CDR2 YYDKDF (reference sequence). The CDR3, as DNA: TGTGCCACCAGCCCTCCTGGACAGGGTCAAGAGACCCAGTACTTC. As protein: CATSPPGQGQETQYF.

This clonotype was counted once. The genes are TRBV9 and TRBJ2-1; 7 bases are shared with TRBD2. The J segment lost 9 bases and the V segment lost 6 bases, leaving 9 bases of the junction unmatched. The CDR3 contains 13 residues. Germline V gene sequence: CDR1 SGDLS, CDR2 YYNGEE. The CDR3 sequence is CASKGSGGSEQFF. The CDR3 region has the DNA TGTGCCAGCAAGGGTTCGGGAGGTAGTGAGCAGTTCTTC.

Many counts were recorded for this clonotype. This chain joins TRBV7-2 and TRBJ2-7; maybe TRBD2 (5 bases). Germline V gives CDR1 SGHTA, CDR2 FQGNSA. With 6 bases removed from V and 0 bases from J, the gap between germline ends came to 12 bases. This CDR3 is built from 14 residues. CDR3 nucleotides: TGTGCCAGCAGGCCGTCTGGGAGCTCCTACGAGCAGTACTTC. Its translation: CASRPSGSSYEQYF.

The CDR3 protein is CSARDGTSGSWVGELFF. The CDR3 DNA reads TGCAGTGCTAGAGATGGGACTAGCGGGAGTTGGGTCGGGGAGCTGTTTTTT. The chain couples TRBV20-1 to TRBJ2-2; 14 bases map to TRBD2. Germline lookup yields CDR1 DFQATT and CDR2 SNEGSKA (reference sequence). The junction had 7 bases not matched to a gene; V was cut back by 0 bases and J by 7 bases. CDR3 length: 17 amino acids.

The gene calls are TRBV7-2 and TRBJ2-2; TRBD2 agrees at 8 bases. With V trimmed by 4 bases and J by 5 bases, 6 bases remained unmatched. This CDR3 region has 15 residues. Germline CDR1 and CDR2: SGHTA and FQGNSA. CDR3 sequence: CASSSPGGGTGELFF. CDR3 coding DNA: TGTGCCAGCAGCTCCCCGGGGGGGGGAACCGGGGAGCTGTTTTTT.

The gene calls are TRBV5-5 and TRBJ1-6, with 8 nucleotides matching TRBD1. CDR1 is SGHKS and CDR2 is YYEKEE in the germline V gene (reference sequence). This CDR3 spans 15 amino acids. J lost 9 bases, V lost 4 bases, and 9 bases had no gene match. As DNA, the CDR3 is TGTGCCAGCAGCCTCTCCCTGGACAGGGTTTCACCCCTCCACTTT. It translates to CASSLSLDRVSPLHF.

V and J are TRBV4-1 and TRBJ1-1, with a possible D match to TRBD1 (5 bases). Trimming cost V 3 bases and J 1 base, with 12 bases left between them. CDR1 and CDR2 (germline): MGHRA, YSYEKL. The CDR3 consists of 15 residues. Here the CDR3 DNA reads TGCGCCAGCAGCCAGACGGGGGTGACGAACACTGAAGCTTTCTTT. As protein: CASSQTGVTNTEAFF.

The chain joins TRBV5-1 to TRBJ1-1; 7 bases match TRBD1. V lost 6 bases and J lost 7; bases outside the gene matches: 9. Germline V lookup: CDR1 SGHRS, CDR2 YFSETQ. The CDR3 length is 13 residues. The CDR3 nucleotides read TGCGCCAGCACCCAGGGGGATCCAAATGAAGCTTTCTTT. Translated: CASTQGDPNEAFF.

The gene calls are TRBV6-1 and TRBJ2-1; D is uncertain. V was cut by 3 bases and J by 0 bases, with 9 bases left in between. Germline CDR1 reads MNHNS; CDR2 reads SASEGT. The CDR3 is 15 residues long. CDR3 sequence reads: CASSDDVSSYNEQFF. The CDR3 bases are TGTGCCAGCAGTGACGACGTGAGCTCCTACAATGAGCAGTTCTTC.

Many counts were recorded for this clonotype. CDR3 DNA: TGCGCCAGCAGCTTGGGGGGACAGGAGACATCGTACTTC. Translated: CASSLGGQETSYF. The genes are TRBV5-1 and TRBJ2-7; 8 nucleotides match TRBD1. Unmatched junction bases numbered 8, after V lost 0 bases and J lost 12 bases. The CDR3 is 13 amino acids. Germline CDR1 is SGHRS and CDR2 is YFSETQ.